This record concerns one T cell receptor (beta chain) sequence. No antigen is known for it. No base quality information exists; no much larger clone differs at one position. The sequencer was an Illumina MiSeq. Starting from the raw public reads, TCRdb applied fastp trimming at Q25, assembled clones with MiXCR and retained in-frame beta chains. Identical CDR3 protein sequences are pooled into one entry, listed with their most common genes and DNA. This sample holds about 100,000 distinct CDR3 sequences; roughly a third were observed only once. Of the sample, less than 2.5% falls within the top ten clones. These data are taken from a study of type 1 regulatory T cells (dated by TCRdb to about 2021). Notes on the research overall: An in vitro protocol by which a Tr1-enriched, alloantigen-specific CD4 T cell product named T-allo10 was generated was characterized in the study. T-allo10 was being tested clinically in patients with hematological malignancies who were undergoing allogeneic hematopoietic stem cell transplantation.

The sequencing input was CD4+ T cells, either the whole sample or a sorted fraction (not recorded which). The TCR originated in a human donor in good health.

The CDR3 sequence is CASSLYPGQGYTF. The bases read TGTGCCAGCAGCTTATATCCAGGACAAGGCTACACCTTC. The chain is made from TRBV7-9 and TRBJ1-2; the D gene is possibly TRBD1, with 5 bases matching. For CDR1 and CDR2, the germline V gene (reference sequence) lists SEHNR and FQNEAQ. The CDR3 has 13 amino acids, counting the end cysteine and phenylalanine. Just CDR3 DNA is preserved here, 39 bases in frame from base 1. The V end loses 2 bases and the J end loses 8 bases, and a stretch of 12 bases separates them.